These 9 T cell receptor beta chains originate from one sample sequenced in a study of T cells after yellow fever vaccination. MiXCR, applied by TCRdb to the 5' RACE reads, yields one record per CDR3 protein. The sample lists some 550,000 distinct CDR3 sequences; around 21% were seen once. The input for sequencing was PBMCs, taken 15 days after the yellow fever booster vaccination. These receptors all come from a man younger than 40 who received the YFV17D yellow fever vaccine.

The chain couples TRBV21-1 to TRBJ2-1; TRBD1 reflects the table's D call only, with no check against the DNA. TRBV21-1 is a recognized pseudogene. The CDR3 covers 15 residues. In nucleotides, the CDR3 is TGTGCCAGCAGCAAAAACGGGGACCCCTACAATGAGCAGTTCTTC. Protein sequence: CASSKNGDPYNEQFF.

The chain is built from TRBV9 and TRBJ2-1; unclear D gene. Germline CDR1 reads SGDLS; CDR2 reads YYNGEE. CDR3 length: 18 residues. Trimming took off 0 bases at V and 7 bases at J, with 23 bases between the two ends. The CDR3 coding sequence is TGTGCCAGCAGCGTAGGGGTGCCTGGCCGTTACACGCGGAATGAGCAGTTCTTC. Its translation is CASSVGVPGRYTRNEQFF. Based on the CDR3 plus reference TRBV9 and TRBJ2-1, the full variable domain is DSGVTQTPKHLITATGQRVTLRCSPRSGDLSVYWYQQSLDQGLQFLIQYYNGEERAKGNILERFSAQQFPDLHSELNLSSLELGDSALYFCASSVGVPGRYTRNEQFFGPGTRLTVL.

V gene TRBV7-9 combines with J gene TRBJ1-2; 7 nucleotides agree with TRBD1. The germline V gene has CDR1 SEHNR and CDR2 FQNEAQ (reference sequence). CDR3 length: 14 amino acids. After removal of 1 base from V and 3 bases from J, the junction contained 2 bases not matched to a gene. The CDR3 reads CASSLGQGDYGYTF. Written as DNA, the CDR3 is TGTGCCAGCAGCTTAGGACAGGGCGACTATGGCTACACCTTC.

The chain carries TRBV12-3 or TRBV12-4 and TRBJ2-7, with TRBD1 as a possible D gene (6 bases). The CDR3 has 12 amino acids. The V end was cut by 6 bases, the J end by 3 bases, with 9 bases between. The CDR3 coding sequence is TGTGCCAGCAGGGGGGCGGACTACGAGCAGTACTTC. Its translation is CASRGADYEQYF.

The chain couples TRBV18 to TRBJ1-1; tentatively, D is TRBD1 (5 bases). The V end lost 6 bases, the J end lost 0 bases, and 11 bases lay between the germline ends. This CDR3 is built from 14 residues. CDR1 is KGHSH and CDR2 is LQKENI in the germline V gene. The chain's CDR3 is CASSLPGMNTEAFF. DNA of the CDR3: TGTGCCAGCTCCCTACCAGGGATGAACACTGAAGCTTTCTTT.

This clonotype was found many times. This chain joins TRBV7-9 and TRBJ2-7; D remains ambiguous. Trimming removed 5 bases at V and 4 bases at J, with 9 bases between. CDR3 length: 12 residues. In germline, CDR1 is SEHNR, CDR2 FQNEAQ (reference sequence). CDR3 region: CASSLVLYEQYF. The CDR3 DNA is TGTGCCAGCAGCCTCGTTCTTTACGAGCAGTACTTC. Combining the CDR3 with reference TRBV7-9 and TRBJ2-7 gives the whole variable domain DTGVSQNPRHKITKRGQNVTFRCDPISEHNRLYWYRQTLGQGPEFLTYFQNEAQLEKSRLLSDRFSAERPKGSFSTLEIQRTEQGDSAMYLCASSLVLYEQYFGPGTRLTVT.

The rearrangement links TRBV7-2 to TRBJ2-1; D is unresolved. Deletions cut 5 bases from V and 4 bases from J, with 12 bases between. The germline V gene encodes CDR1 SGHTA and CDR2 FQGNSA. The CDR3 is 14 amino acids. This CDR3 reads CASSLVALYNEQFF. The DNA of the CDR3 is TGTGCCAGCAGCCTCGTGGCGCTTTACAATGAGCAGTTCTTC.

This clonotype appeared many times. The V and J genes are TRBV12-3 or TRBV12-4 and TRBJ2-7; D is unclear. Trimming cost V 3 bases and J 5 bases, with 5 bases left between them. The CDR3 covers 11 residues. The CDR3 loop is CASSFKNEQYF. The CDR3 DNA sequence: TGTGCCAGCAGTTTTAAAAACGAGCAGTACTTC.

This clonotype was recorded once. The rearrangement uses TRBV20-1 and TRBJ1-5, with D possibly TRBD1 on 5 matching bases. Trimming took 2 bases from V and 6 from J, leaving 11 bases between them. CDR1 is DFQATT, CDR2 SNEGSKA, per germline (reference sequence). This CDR3 is built from 13 residues. This CDR3 reads CSARQGMVQPQHF. In DNA form, the CDR3 reads TGCAGTGCTAGACAGGGTATGGTTCAGCCCCAGCATTTT.